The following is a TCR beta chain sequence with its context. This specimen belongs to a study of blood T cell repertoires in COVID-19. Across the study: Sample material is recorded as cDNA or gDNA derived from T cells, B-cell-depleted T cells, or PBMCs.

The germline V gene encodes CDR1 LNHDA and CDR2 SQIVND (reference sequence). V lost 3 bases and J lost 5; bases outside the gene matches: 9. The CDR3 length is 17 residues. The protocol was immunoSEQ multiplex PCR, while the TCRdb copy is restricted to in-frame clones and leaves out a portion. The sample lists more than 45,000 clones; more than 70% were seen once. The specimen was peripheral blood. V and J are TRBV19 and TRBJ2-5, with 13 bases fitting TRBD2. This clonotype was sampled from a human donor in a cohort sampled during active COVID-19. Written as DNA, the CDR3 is TGTGCCAGTAGTATCCCTTGGACTAGCGGGAGAGGGGAGACCCAGTACTTC. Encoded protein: CASSIPWTSGRGETQYF.